The T cell receptor (beta chain) under discussion was sequenced for a study of cytomegalovirus exposure and HLA in healthy donors. A word on this clone: No antigen is known for it.

Study-level points and caveats: TCR beta V segments were, for the most part, productive about 90% or about 30% of the time in an earlier analysis. Later, an analysis found that common viral pathogens appeared to be linked with several of the most significant clusters. Analysis was carried out at a later point, and it linked a missense DCLRE1C variant to TCR beta V- and J-gene trimming.

The CDR3 extends over 16 amino acids. V lost 0 bases, J lost 9 bases, and 8 bases stayed unmatched. CDR1 and CDR2 (germline): LGHNA, YNFKEQ. PCR amplification relied on 60 Vbeta primers (plus 13 Jbeta primers). In the authors' methods: Some 9.9 million shared chains were among around 80 million unique TCR beta chains counted in a later analysis. Clones were read by immunoSEQ multiplex PCR, and TCRdb kept only the in-frame ones, dropping some. V, J and clone size were drawn from that table, and D and trimming were deduced from the DNA. The sample shows some 150,000 clones, approximately 77% of them seen only once.

The sequence was obtained from a woman between 35 and 50 years old in good health and CMV-seronegative. Sequenced: PBMCs. V and J are TRBV4-2 and TRBJ2-1; 10 positions match TRBD2. CDR3 amino acids: CASSQDLAGARGEQFF. In nucleotides, the CDR3 is TGTGCCAGCAGCCAAGATCTAGCGGGGGCGAGGGGTGAGCAGTTCTTC.